These 18 T cell receptor beta chains were sequenced from one sample in a study of T cell responses to AZD1222 COVID-19 vaccine. Method: immunoSEQ multiplex PCR; TCRdb's copy keeps in-frame clones and lacks some. The sample shows roughly 140,000 clones, 87% of them seen only once. The sample consisted of peripheral blood, taken 28 days after the second AZD1222 dose. Receptors were obtained from an adult who received the AZD1222 COVID-19 vaccine.

This chain connects TRBV7-2 to TRBJ2-7, with 9 bases identical to TRBD2. The CDR3 covers 17 residues. Losses at the gene ends were 4 bases for V and 4 bases for J; bases not matched to a gene: 14. Germline V gene lookup returns CDR1 SGHTA and CDR2 FQGNSA. The CDR3 bases are TGTGCCAGCAGCTCTAAACTTAGTAGCGGGAGTTCGTACGAGCAGTACTTC. Translated, it gives CASSSKLSSGSSYEQYF. Variable domain in full (rest from reference TRBV7-2 and TRBJ2-7): GAGVSQSPSNKVTEKGKDVELRCDPISGHTALYWYRQSLGQGLEFLIYFQGNSAPDKSGLPSDRFSAERTGGSVSTLTIQRTQQEDSAVYLCASSSKLSSGSSYEQYFGPGTRLTVT.

The chain is built from TRBV3-1 (or the pseudogene TRBV3-2) and TRBJ1-1; TRBD1 is a possible D gene (6 bases). Trimming removed 2 bases at V and 10 bases at J, with 14 bases between. The germline V gene has CDR1 LGHDT and CDR2 YNNKEL (reference sequence). The CDR3 has 13 amino acids. CDR3 sequence: CASSQTSGAGAFF. In DNA, the CDR3 is TGTGCCAGCAGCCAAACGTCAGGGGCGGGAGCTTTCTTT.

This rearrangement joins TRBV7-8 to TRBJ2-7; TRBD2 matches at 8 bases. V lost 5 bases and J lost 4; bases outside the gene matches: 7. The CDR3 runs 14 residues. Germline V gene sequence: CDR1 SGHVS, CDR2 FQNEAQ. This CDR3 reads CASSPREGLYEQYF. In nucleotides, the CDR3 is TGTGCCAGCAGCCCTCGGGAGGGCCTTTACGAGCAGTACTTC.

Regarding this clone: One end of the junction fails to match germline, which may point to a read error. The chain joins TRBV20-1 to TRBJ1-2, with a weak D call TRBD1 (5 bases). This CDR3 has 11 residues. Germline CDR1 DFQATT, CDR2 SNEGSKA (reference sequence). The DNA for the CDR3 is TGCAGTGCTAGAGGGGAAGGGGACGTTATCTTC. It translates to CSARGEGDVIF.

This sequence joins TRBV7-9 and TRBJ2-3; 9 positions agree with TRBD2. The V and J ends lost 5 bases and 5 bases, in that order; junction bases with no gene match: 5. This CDR3 contains 14 residues. CDR1 is SEHNR and CDR2 is FQNEAQ in the germline V gene (reference sequence). The CDR3 DNA follows: TGTGCCAGCAGCCCAAGCGGGAGGTTAGATACGCAGTATTTT. This translates into CASSPSGRLDTQYF.

CDR3 region: CASSLAPGTGTHEQYF. Here the CDR3 DNA reads TGTGCCAGCAGCTTGGCCCCCGGGACAGGGACCCACGAGCAGTACTTC. The genes are TRBV5-5 and TRBJ2-7; TRBD1 matches 9 bases. The germline gives CDR1 SGHKS, CDR2 YYEKEE (reference sequence). The trim removed 0 bases at V and 5 bases at J, leaving 9 bases unmatched. The CDR3 covers 16 residues.

V and J are TRBV5-4 and TRBJ1-3, with D possibly matching TRBD1 (5 bases). V was trimmed by 0 bases and J by 3 bases, leaving 13 bases between them. CDR3 length equals 16 residues. Germline V gives CDR1 SGHNT, CDR2 YYREEE (reference sequence). In nucleotides, the CDR3 is TGTGCCAGCAGCTTGGGAGGGGCCGTCGGTGGAAACACCATATATTTT. This encodes CASSLGGAVGGNTIYF.

The CDR3 loop reads CASTRILGVSTQETQYF. As DNA, the CDR3 is TGTGCCTCAACGCGCATCTTAGGAGTTTCAACTCAAGAGACCCAGTACTTC. This chain uses TRBV30 with TRBJ2-5; D not certain. This CDR3 has 17 residues. Germline V lookup: CDR1 GTSNPN, CDR2 SVGIG (reference sequence). Trimming removed 7 bases at V and 2 bases at J, with 26 bases between.

The chain has TRBV19 and TRBJ2-1, with 9 bases matching TRBD2. Germline V gene lookup returns CDR1 LNHDA and CDR2 SQIVND (reference sequence). The CDR3 contains 15 residues. J was trimmed by 4 bases and V by 5 bases; bases with no gene match: 6. The CDR3 DNA reads as TGTGCCAGTAGTCTGGCGGGAGGGGTTTACAATGAGCAGTTCTTC. Translated: CASSLAGGVYNEQFF.

The V gene is TRBV2, the J gene TRBJ2-7; TRBD1 matches 7 bases. The CDR3 runs to 14 residues. The V segment lost 6 bases and the J segment 9 bases; nucleotides outside the gene matches: 14. CDR1 and CDR2 (germline): SNHLY, FYNNEI. CDR3 residues: CASRQIRGQVRQYF. As DNA, the CDR3 is TGTGCCAGCAGGCAGATTAGGGGGCAGGTTCGGCAGTACTTC.

This clone has just a few counts. This chain uses TRBV7-9 with TRBJ2-3; 10 bases align to TRBD2. The germline V gene encodes CDR1 SEHNR and CDR2 FQNEAQ (reference sequence). This CDR3 has 14 amino acids. V lost 6 bases, J lost 0 bases, and 0 bases stayed unmatched. CDR3 region: CASRTSGSTDTQYF. In DNA, the CDR3 is TGTGCCAGCAGGACTAGCGGGAGCACAGATACGCAGTATTTT.

The gene calls are TRBV28 and TRBJ1-5, with a possible D match to TRBD1 (5 bases). Trimming took off 1 base at V and 6 bases at J, with 16 bases between the two ends. The CDR3 has 16 amino acids. Germline V gives CDR1 MDHEN, CDR2 SYDVKM. The CDR3 spells CASSLFGGSTGQPQHF. Here the CDR3 DNA reads TGTGCCAGCAGTTTATTTGGGGGTAGTACCGGTCAGCCCCAGCATTTT.

V and J are TRBV6-1 and TRBJ2-1, with D possibly called TRBD1 or TRBD2 (5 bases each). Germline V gene data show CDR1 as MNHNS and CDR2 as SASEGT. The V and J ends lost 7 bases and 7 bases respectively, with 11 bases between them. This CDR3 is built from 12 residues. The CDR3 loop is CASKGRENEQFF. CDR3 nucleotide sequence: TGTGCCAGCAAGGGCAGGGAGAATGAGCAGTTCTTC.

J is TRBJ2-1 and V is TRBV9; 7 nucleotides align to TRBD2. Germline-derived CDR1 and CDR2 are SGDLS and YYNGEE. Trimming removed 2 bases from V and 4 bases from J; junction bases left unmatched: 6. The CDR3 has 15 amino acids. CDR3 sequence reads: CASSVAAGLYNEQFF. CDR3 DNA: TGTGCCAGCAGCGTGGCAGCGGGGCTATACAATGAGCAGTTCTTC.

The rearrangement links TRBV28 to TRBJ2-3; D gene uncertain. CDR1 and CDR2 from the germline V gene are MDHEN and SYDVKM. The CDR3 is made up of 16 amino acids. Trimming took 2 bases from V and 1 from J, leaving 13 bases between them. CDR3: CASSLPPGAGTDTQYF. CDR3 bases: TGTGCCAGCAGTTTACCCCCGGGCGCGGGCACAGATACGCAGTATTTT. The complete variable domain, with remaining parts taken from reference TRBV28 and TRBJ2-3, reads DVKVTQSSRYLVKRTGEKVFLECVQDMDHENMFWYRQDPGLGLRLIYFSYDVKMKEKGDIPEGYSVSREKKERFSLILESASTNQTSMYLCASSLPPGAGTDTQYFGPGTRLTVL.

The chain combines TRBV6-2 or TRBV6-3 with TRBJ2-1, with 9 bases matching TRBD2. In germline, CDR1 is MNHEY, CDR2 SVGEGT. CDR3 length: 11 amino acids. The V and J ends lost 5 bases and 15 bases, in that order; junction bases with no gene match: 5. CDR3 DNA sequence: TGTGCCAGCAGTCTAGGACTAGCGTCGTTCTTC. Translation: CASSLGLASFF.

This clone has only a few counts. The V call is TRBV2, the J call TRBJ1-3; D gene uncertain. V lost 4 bases to trimming and J lost 1 base, with 8 bases between them. The CDR3 loop spans 14 amino acids. Germline V gene data show CDR1 as SNHLY and CDR2 as FYNNEI. CDR3 sequence: CASSVVNSGNTIYF. The CDR3 DNA reads as TGTGCCAGCAGTGTGGTGAATTCTGGAAACACCATATATTTT.

This clone appeared once. V gene TRBV13 combines with J gene TRBJ2-1; 9 nucleotides match TRBD2. The V and J ends lost 6 bases and 1 base, in that order; junction bases with no gene match: 7. The germline gives CDR1 PRHDT, CDR2 FYEKMQ (reference sequence). CDR3 length: 16 residues. The CDR3 nucleotides read TGTGCCAGCAGGAGGGTGCGGGAGGGGTCCTACAATGAGCAGTTCTTC. This codes for CASRRVREGSYNEQFF.